This TCR beta chain was identified in a study of response to subunit inactivated influenza vaccine. Study results and caveats: Authors suggested each seasonal influenza vaccination recruits few new T cells.

This clonotype was seen many times. What it binds is not known. TCRdb reprocessed the RT-PCR reads via MiXCR and lists one record per CDR3 protein. This table has roughly 630,000 distinct CDR3 sequences, 14% appearing once. The V gene end was trimmed by 2 bases and the J gene end by 7 bases; junction bases not matched to a gene: 7. Germline lookup yields CDR1 SGHDT and CDR2 YYEEEE. The CDR3 runs 15 residues. This receptor was obtained from a man aged 45-60 years who received an inactivated influenza vaccine. The material sequenced was PBMCs from blood, taken around 14 days before vaccination. The V gene is TRBV5-6, the J gene TRBJ2-5, with TRBD1 matching over 11 bases. In DNA form, the CDR3 reads TGTGCCAGCAGCTTTCTAGGGACAGGGGGGGCGACCCAGTACTTC. Protein sequence: CASSFLGTGGATQYF.